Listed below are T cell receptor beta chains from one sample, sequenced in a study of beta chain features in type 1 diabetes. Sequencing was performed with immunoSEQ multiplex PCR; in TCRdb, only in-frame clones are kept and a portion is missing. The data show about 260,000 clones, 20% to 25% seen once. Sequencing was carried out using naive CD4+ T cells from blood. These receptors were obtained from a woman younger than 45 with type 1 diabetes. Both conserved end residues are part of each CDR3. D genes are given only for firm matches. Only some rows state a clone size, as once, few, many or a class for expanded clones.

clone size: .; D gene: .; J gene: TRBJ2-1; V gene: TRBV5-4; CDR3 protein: CASSLGQGLGSEQFF; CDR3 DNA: TGTGCCAGCAGCTTAGGACAAGGCCTAGGCAGTGAGCAGTTCTTC
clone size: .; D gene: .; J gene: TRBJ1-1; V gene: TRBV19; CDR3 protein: CASSGLQTMNTEAFF; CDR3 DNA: TGTGCCAGTAGTGGTTTACAGACAATGAACACTGAAGCTTTCTTT
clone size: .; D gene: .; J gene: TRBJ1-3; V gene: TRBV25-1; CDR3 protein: CASSRPGGNTIYF; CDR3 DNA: TGTGCCAGCTCTCGTCCAGGCGGAAACACCATATATTTT
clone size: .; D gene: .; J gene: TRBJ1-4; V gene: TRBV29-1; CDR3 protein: CSALTGAGEKLFF; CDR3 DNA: TGCAGCGCCTTAACTGGGGCGGGAGAAAAACTGTTTTTT
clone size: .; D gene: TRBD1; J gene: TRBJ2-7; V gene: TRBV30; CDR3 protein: CALNRGHGVEQYF; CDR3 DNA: TGTGCCTTAAACAGGGGCCATGGGGTCGAGCAGTACTTC
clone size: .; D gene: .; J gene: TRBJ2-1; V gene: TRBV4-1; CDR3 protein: CASSQVVVVDEQFF; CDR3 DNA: TGCGCCAGCAGCCAAGTGGTAGTGGTCGATGAGCAGTTCTTC
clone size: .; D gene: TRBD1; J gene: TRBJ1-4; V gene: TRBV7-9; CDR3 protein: CASTPGQGNEKLFF; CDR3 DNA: TGTGCCAGCACCCCGGGACAGGGTAATGAAAAACTGTTTTTT
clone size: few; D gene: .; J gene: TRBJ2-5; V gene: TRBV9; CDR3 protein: CASSQPGGGETQYF; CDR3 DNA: TGTGCCAGCAGCCAGCCTGGGGGAGGCGAGACCCAGTACTTC
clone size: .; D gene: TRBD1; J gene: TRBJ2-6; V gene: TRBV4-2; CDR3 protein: CASSQEGIGGLGANVLTF; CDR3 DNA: TGTGCCAGCAGCCAAGAAGGAATAGGGGGCCTTGGGGCCAACGTCCTGACTTTC
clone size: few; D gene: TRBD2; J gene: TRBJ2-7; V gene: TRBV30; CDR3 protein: CAWAGRSSYEQYF; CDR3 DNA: TGTGCCTGGGCCGGGAGGAGCTCCTACGAGCAGTACTTC
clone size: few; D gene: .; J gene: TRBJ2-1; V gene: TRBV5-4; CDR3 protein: CASSLESGLYNEQFF; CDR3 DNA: TGTGCCAGCAGCTTGGAGTCGGGACTTTACAATGAGCAGTTCTTC
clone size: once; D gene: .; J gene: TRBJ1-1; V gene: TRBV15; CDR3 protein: CATSRGSGITEAFF; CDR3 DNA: TGTGCCACCAGCAGAGGGTCGGGGATCACTGAAGCTTTCTTT
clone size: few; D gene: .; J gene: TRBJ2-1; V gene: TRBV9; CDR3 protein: CASSVVGRDDEQFF; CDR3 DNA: TGTGCCAGCAGCGTAGTAGGGCGGGATGATGAGCAGTTCTTC
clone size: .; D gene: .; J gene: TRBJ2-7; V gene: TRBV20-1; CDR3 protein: CSASTVYEQYF; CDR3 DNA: TGCAGTGCTAGTACAGTCTACGAGCAGTACTTC
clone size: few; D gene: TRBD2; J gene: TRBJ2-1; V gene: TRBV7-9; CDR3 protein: CASSPSGGPGHEQFF; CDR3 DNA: TGTGCCAGCAGCCCCTCGGGAGGGCCCGGGCATGAGCAGTTCTTC
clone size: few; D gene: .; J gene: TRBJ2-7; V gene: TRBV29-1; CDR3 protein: CSVSLTGDEQYF; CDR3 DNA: TGCAGCGTTTCTCTGACGGGAGACGAGCAGTACTTC
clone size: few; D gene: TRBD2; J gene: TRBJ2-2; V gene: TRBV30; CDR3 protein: CAWRLAGAGELFF; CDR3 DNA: TGTGCCTGGAGATTAGCGGGAGCCGGGGAGCTGTTTTTT
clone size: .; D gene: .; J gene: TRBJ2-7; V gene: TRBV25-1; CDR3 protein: CASSEPLAGEQYF; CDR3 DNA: TGTGCCAGCAGTGAACCATTGGCGGGTGAGCAGTACTTC